This TCR beta chain was captured in a study of radiation and T cells in renal cell carcinoma. General observations from the study: In blood, top tumor clones expanded by 2 weeks, shrinking by 4.

The time point: baseline pretreatment blood. The treatment is: 15 Gy SBRT to primary tumor, nephrectomy 4 weeks later. The tumor was a clear cell renal cell carcinoma. Worth noting for this clone: Its antigen is not identified.

Generated by immunoSEQ multiplex PCR, the TCRdb table keeps only in-frame clones and is missing some. This sample yields approximately 120,000 clones, of which roughly 85% are seen a single time; around 2.8% belongs to the top ten. This clonotype was obtained from an older woman with renal cell carcinoma. The starting material was blood, obtained from a patient whose treatment included radiotherapy and nephrectomy.

This CDR3 is CASRAGLSLTDTQYF. The DNA for the CDR3 is TGTGCCAGCAGGGCCGGGCTTAGCCTCACAGATACGCAGTATTTT. The genes are TRBV2 and TRBJ2-3, with no clear D. Germline V gives CDR1 SNHLY, CDR2 FYNNEI. V dropped 6 bases and J dropped 2 bases, with 15 bases sitting between them. The CDR3 contains 15 residues.